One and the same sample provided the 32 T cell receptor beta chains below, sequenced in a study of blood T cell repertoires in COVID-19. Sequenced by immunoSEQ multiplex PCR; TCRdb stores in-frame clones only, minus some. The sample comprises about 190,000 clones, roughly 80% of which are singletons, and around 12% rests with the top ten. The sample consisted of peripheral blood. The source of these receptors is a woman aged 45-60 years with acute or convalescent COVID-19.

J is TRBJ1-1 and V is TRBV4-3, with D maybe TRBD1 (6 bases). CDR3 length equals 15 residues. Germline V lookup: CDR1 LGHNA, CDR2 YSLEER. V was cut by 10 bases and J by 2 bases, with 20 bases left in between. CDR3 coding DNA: TGCGCCACCGGGAGGGGGGCGAATGACAACACTGAAGCTTTCTTT. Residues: CATGRGANDNTEAFF.

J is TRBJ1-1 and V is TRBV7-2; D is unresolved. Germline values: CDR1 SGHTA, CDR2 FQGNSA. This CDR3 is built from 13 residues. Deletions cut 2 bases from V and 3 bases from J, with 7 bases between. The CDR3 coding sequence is TGTGCCAGCAGCTTAATCGGGGACACTGAAGCTTTCTTT. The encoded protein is CASSLIGDTEAFF.

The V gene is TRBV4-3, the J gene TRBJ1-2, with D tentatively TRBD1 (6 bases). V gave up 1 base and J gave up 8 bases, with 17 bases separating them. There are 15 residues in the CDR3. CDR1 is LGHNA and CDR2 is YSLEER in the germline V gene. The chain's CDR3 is CASSQGTVQTRGYTF. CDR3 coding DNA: TGCGCCAGCAGCCAAGGGACAGTGCAGACAAGGGGCTACACCTTC.

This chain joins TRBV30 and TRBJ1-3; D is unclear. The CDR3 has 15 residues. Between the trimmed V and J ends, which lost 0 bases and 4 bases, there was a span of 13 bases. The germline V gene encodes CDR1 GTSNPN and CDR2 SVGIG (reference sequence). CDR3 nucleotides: TGTGCCTGGAGTGTCTCGGGTGGATCGGGAAACACCATATATTTT. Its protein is CAWSVSGGSGNTIYF. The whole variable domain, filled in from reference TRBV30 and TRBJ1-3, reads SQTIHQWPATLVQPVGSPLSLECTVEGTSNPNLYWYRQAAGRGLQLLFYSVGIGQISSEVPQNLSASRPQDRQFILSSKKLLLSDSGFYLCAWSVSGGSGNTIYFGEGSWLTVV.

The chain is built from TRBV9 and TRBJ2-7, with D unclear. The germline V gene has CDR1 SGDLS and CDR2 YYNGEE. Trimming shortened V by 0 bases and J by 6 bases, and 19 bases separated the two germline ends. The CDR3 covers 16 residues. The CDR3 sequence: CASSVGGGLALAEQYF. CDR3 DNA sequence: TGTGCCAGCAGCGTAGGCGGCGGCTTAGCCTTAGCCGAGCAGTACTTC.

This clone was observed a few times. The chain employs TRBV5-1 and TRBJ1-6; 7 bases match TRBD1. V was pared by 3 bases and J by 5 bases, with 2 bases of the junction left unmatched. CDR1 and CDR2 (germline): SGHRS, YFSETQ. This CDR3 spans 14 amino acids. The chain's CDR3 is CASSSTGDNSPLHF. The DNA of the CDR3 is TGCGCCAGCAGCTCAACAGGGGATAATTCACCCCTCCACTTT.

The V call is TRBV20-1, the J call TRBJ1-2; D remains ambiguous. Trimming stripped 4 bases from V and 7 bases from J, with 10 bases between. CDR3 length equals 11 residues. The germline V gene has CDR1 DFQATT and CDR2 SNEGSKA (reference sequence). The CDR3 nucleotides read TGCAGTGCTACAAACCTCGGTGGCTACACCTTC. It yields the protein CSATNLGGYTF.

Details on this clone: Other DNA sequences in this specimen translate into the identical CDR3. CDR3 residues: CASSPGQGSYNEQFF. CDR3 coding DNA: TGTGCCAGCTCACCGGGACAGGGTTCCTACAATGAGCAGTTCTTC. The chain joins TRBV18 to TRBJ2-1; TRBD1 aligns across 9 bases. The V gene's germline CDR1 is KGHSH and CDR2 LQKENI. V lost 3 bases, J lost 1 base, and 1 base stayed unmatched. The CDR3 is made up of 15 amino acids. The full variable domain, rest sourced from reference TRBV18 and TRBJ2-1, is NAGVMQNPRHLVRRRGQEARLRCSPMKGHSHVYWYRQLPEEGLKFMVYLQKENIIDESGMPKERFSAEFPKEGPSILRIQQVVRGDSAAYFCASSPGQGSYNEQFFGPGTRLTVL.

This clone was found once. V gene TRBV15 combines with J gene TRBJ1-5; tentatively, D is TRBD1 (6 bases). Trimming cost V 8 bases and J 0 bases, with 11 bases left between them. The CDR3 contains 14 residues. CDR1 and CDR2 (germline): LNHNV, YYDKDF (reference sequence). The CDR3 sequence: CATRTGNSNQPQHF. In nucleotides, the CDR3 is TGTGCCACCCGTACAGGGAATAGCAATCAGCCCCAGCATTTT.

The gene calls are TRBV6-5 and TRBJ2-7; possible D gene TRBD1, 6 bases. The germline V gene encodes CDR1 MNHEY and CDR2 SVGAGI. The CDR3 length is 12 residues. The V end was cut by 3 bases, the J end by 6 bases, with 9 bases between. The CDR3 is CASSYIQGEQYF. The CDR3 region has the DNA TGTGCCAGCAGTTATATACAGGGCGAGCAGTACTTC.

CDR3 amino acids: CASNRGGRNNSPLHF. DNA for the CDR3: TGTGCCAGCAATCGAGGAGGGAGGAATAATTCACCCCTCCACTTT. The chain uses TRBV6-5 and TRBJ1-6; D gene ambiguous. Germline CDR1 MNHEY, CDR2 SVGAGI. The V and J ends lost 7 bases and 5 bases respectively, with 15 bases between them. This CDR3 contains 15 residues.

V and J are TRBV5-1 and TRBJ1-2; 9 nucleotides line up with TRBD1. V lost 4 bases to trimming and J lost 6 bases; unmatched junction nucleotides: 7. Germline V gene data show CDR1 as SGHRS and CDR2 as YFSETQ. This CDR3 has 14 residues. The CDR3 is CASSGGDRVHGYTF. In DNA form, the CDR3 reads TGCGCCAGCAGCGGGGGGGACAGGGTCCATGGCTACACCTTC.

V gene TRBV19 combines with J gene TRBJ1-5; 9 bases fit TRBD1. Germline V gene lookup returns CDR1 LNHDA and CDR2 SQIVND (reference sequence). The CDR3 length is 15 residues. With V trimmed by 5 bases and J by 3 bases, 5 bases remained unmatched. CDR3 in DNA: TGTGCCAGTAGTTTTTGGACAGGGGACAATCAGCCCCAGCATTTT. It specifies CASSFWTGDNQPQHF.

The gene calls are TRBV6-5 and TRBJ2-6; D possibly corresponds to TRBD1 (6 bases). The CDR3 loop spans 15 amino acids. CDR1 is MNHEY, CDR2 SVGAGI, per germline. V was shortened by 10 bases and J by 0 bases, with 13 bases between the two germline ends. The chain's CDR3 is CATADRNSGANVLTF. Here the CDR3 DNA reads TGTGCCACCGCGGACAGAAACTCTGGGGCCAACGTCCTGACTTTC.

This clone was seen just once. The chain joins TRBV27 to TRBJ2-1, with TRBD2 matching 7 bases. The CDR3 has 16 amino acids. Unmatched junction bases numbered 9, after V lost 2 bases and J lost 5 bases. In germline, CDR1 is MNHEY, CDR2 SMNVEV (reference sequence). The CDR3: CASSLGVRLADNEQFF. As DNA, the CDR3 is TGTGCCAGCAGTTTAGGGGTTAGGCTAGCGGACAATGAGCAGTTCTTC.

CDR3 residues: CASSFTAGGETQYF. The CDR3 region has the DNA TGTGCCAGCAGCTTTACAGCGGGAGGCGAGACCCAGTACTTC. V gene TRBV7-9 combines with J gene TRBJ2-5, with TRBD2 matching over 9 bases. V gave up 3 bases and J gave up 5 bases; unmatched junction bases: 4. Looked up from germline, CDR1 is SEHNR and CDR2 is FQNEAQ (reference sequence). This CDR3 is built from 14 residues.

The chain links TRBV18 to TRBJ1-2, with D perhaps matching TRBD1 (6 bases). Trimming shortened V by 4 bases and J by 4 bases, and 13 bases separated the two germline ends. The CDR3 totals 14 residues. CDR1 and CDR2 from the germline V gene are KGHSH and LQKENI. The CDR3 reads CASSLTGQFYGYTF. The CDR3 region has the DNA TGTGCCAGCTCACTGACCGGACAGTTCTATGGCTACACCTTC.

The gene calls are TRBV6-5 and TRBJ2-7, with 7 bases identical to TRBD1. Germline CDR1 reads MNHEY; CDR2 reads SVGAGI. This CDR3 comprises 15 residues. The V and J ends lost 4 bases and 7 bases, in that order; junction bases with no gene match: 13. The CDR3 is CASSSRLDRRREQYF. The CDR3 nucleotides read TGTGCCAGCAGTTCCCGTCTGGACAGGCGCCGGGAGCAGTACTTC.

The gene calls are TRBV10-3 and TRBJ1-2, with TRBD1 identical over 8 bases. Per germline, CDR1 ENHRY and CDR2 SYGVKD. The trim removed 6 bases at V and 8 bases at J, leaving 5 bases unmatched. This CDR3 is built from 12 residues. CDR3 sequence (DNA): TGTGCCATCAGCGACAGGGGAATGGGCTACACCTTC. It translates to CAISDRGMGYTF.

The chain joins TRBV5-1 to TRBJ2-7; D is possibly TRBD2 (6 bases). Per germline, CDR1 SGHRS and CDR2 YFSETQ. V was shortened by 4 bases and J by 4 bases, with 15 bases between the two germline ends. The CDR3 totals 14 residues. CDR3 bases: TGCGCCAGCAGCGTTAGCGGAGGGGATTACGAGCAGTACTTC. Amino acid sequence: CASSVSGGDYEQYF.

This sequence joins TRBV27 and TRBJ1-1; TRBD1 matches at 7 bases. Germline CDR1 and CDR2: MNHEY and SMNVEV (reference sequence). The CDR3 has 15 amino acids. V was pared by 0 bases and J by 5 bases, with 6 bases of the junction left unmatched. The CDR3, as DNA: TGTGCCAGCAGTTTATCAGGGGGCAGGAGGACTGAAGCTTTCTTT. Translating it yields CASSLSGGRRTEAFF.

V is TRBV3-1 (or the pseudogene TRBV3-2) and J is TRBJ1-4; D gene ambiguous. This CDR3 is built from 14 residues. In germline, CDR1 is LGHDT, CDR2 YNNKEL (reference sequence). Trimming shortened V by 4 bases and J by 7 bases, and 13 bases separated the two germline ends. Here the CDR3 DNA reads TGTGCCAGCAGCCTAGGAGTTGGAGGTGAAAAACTGTTTTTT. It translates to CASSLGVGGEKLFF.

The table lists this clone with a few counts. The CDR3 coding sequence is TGCGCCAGCAGCCGACAGGAACCAACTAATGAAAAACTGTTTTTT. The encoded protein is CASSRQEPTNEKLFF. This chain connects TRBV5-1 to TRBJ1-4, with D possibly matching TRBD1 (6 bases). The CDR3 contains 15 residues. The V gene's germline CDR1 is SGHRS and CDR2 YFSETQ. With 4 bases removed from V and 0 bases from J, the gap between germline ends came to 10 bases.

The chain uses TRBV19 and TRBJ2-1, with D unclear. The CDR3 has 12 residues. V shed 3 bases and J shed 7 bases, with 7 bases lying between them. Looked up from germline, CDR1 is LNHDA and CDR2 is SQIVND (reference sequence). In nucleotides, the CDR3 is TGTGCCAGTAGTATCTCCTTTAATGAGCAGTTCTTC. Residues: CASSISFNEQFF. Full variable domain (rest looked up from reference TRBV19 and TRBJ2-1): DGGITQSPKYLFRKEGQNVTLSCEQNLNHDAMYWYRQDPGQGLRLIYYSQIVNDFQKGDIAEGYSVSREKKESFPLTVTSAQKNPTAFYLCASSISFNEQFFGPGTRLTVL.

The CDR3 DNA reads as TGTGCCAGCAGCTCGACAGTTAATGAGCAGTTCTTC. It specifies CASSSTVNEQFF. This rearrangement joins TRBV7-2 to TRBJ2-1, with a tentative D call TRBD1 (5 bases). CDR1 SGHTA and CDR2 FQGNSA come from the germline V gene. This CDR3 contains 12 residues. V lost 4 bases to trimming and J lost 7 bases, with 8 bases between them.

The CDR3 coding sequence is TGTGCCAGCAGCGAATCAACCGGGTCCCTCGACTATGGCTACACCTTC. Its protein product is CASSESTGSLDYGYTF. This rearrangement joins TRBV9 to TRBJ1-2; D is uncertain. V lost 3 bases to trimming and J lost 3 bases, with 18 bases between them. From germline, CDR1 is SGDLS and CDR2 YYNGEE. CDR3 length: 16 amino acids.

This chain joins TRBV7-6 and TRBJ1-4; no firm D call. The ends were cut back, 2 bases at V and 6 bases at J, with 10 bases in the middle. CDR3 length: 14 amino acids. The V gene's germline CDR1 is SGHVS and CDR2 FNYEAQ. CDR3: CASSLLVGDEKLFF. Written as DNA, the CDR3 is TGTGCCAGCAGCTTATTAGTGGGAGATGAAAAACTGTTTTTT.

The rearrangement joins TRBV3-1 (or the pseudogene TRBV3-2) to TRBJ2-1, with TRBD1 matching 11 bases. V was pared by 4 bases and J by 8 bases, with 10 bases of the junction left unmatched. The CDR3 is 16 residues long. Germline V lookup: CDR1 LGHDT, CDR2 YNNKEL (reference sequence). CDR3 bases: TGTGCCAGCAGCCCTAGGCGGACAGGGGGCGGGGATGAGCAGTTCTTC. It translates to CASSPRRTGGGDEQFF.

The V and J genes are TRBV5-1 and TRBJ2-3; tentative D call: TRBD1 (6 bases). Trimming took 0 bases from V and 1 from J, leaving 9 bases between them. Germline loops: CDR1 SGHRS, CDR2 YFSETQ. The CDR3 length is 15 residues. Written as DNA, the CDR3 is TGCGCCAGCAGCTTGGATTCAGGGGGCACAGATACGCAGTATTTT. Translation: CASSLDSGGTDTQYF.

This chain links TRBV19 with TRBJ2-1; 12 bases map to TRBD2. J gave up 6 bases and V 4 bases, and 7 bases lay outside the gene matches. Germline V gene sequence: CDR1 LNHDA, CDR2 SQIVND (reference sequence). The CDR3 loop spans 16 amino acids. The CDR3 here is CASSRPRTSGTNEQFF. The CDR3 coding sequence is TGTGCCAGTAGTAGGCCGAGGACTAGCGGGACCAATGAGCAGTTCTTC.

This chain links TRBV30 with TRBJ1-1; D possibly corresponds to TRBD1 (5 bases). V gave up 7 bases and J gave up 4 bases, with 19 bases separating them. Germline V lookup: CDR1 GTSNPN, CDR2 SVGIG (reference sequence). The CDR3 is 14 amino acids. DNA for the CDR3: TGTGCCTTCCAAGCCGCTCTCAGGGCCACTGAAGCTTTCTTT. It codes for CAFQAALRATEAFF.

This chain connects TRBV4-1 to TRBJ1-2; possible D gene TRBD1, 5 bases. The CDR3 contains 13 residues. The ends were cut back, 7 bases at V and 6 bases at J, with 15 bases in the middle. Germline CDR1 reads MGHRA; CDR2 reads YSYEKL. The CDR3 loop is CASTPGDSDGYTF. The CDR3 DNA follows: TGCGCCAGCACCCCTGGGGACTCGGATGGCTACACCTTC.